This T cell receptor (beta chain) was retrieved from a study of blood T cell repertoires in COVID-19. Study-wide background: Both acute and convalescent COVID-19 samples were obtained from the United States, Italy and Spain. PBMCs, B-cell-depleted T cells, or T cells provided the cDNA or gDNA that made up the material.

How the authors handled the data: Amplification with reference gene primers provided the estimates of nucleated cell counts. Generated by immunoSEQ multiplex PCR, the TCRdb table keeps only in-frame clones and is missing some. The V and J calls and clone size come from that table; D and trimming were worked out from the DNA. The table has 200,000 to 250,000 clones, around 90% seen once. The study drew participants aged 18 to 89 years from roughly 25 US areas. There are 15 residues in the CDR3. Trimming took off 8 bases at V and 0 bases at J, with 14 bases between the two ends. Looked up from germline, CDR1 is MNHEY and CDR2 is SVGAGI.

Sequenced: PBMCs or T cells enriched from blood (not recorded which). The clonotype comes from a man aged 25-40 years who had been exposed to COVID-19. The chain combines TRBV6-5 with TRBJ1-5; D not certain. DNA for the CDR3: TGTGCCAGCCAACCTTATCACTATAGCAATCAGCCCCAGCATTTT. Amino acids: CASQPYHYSNQPQHF.